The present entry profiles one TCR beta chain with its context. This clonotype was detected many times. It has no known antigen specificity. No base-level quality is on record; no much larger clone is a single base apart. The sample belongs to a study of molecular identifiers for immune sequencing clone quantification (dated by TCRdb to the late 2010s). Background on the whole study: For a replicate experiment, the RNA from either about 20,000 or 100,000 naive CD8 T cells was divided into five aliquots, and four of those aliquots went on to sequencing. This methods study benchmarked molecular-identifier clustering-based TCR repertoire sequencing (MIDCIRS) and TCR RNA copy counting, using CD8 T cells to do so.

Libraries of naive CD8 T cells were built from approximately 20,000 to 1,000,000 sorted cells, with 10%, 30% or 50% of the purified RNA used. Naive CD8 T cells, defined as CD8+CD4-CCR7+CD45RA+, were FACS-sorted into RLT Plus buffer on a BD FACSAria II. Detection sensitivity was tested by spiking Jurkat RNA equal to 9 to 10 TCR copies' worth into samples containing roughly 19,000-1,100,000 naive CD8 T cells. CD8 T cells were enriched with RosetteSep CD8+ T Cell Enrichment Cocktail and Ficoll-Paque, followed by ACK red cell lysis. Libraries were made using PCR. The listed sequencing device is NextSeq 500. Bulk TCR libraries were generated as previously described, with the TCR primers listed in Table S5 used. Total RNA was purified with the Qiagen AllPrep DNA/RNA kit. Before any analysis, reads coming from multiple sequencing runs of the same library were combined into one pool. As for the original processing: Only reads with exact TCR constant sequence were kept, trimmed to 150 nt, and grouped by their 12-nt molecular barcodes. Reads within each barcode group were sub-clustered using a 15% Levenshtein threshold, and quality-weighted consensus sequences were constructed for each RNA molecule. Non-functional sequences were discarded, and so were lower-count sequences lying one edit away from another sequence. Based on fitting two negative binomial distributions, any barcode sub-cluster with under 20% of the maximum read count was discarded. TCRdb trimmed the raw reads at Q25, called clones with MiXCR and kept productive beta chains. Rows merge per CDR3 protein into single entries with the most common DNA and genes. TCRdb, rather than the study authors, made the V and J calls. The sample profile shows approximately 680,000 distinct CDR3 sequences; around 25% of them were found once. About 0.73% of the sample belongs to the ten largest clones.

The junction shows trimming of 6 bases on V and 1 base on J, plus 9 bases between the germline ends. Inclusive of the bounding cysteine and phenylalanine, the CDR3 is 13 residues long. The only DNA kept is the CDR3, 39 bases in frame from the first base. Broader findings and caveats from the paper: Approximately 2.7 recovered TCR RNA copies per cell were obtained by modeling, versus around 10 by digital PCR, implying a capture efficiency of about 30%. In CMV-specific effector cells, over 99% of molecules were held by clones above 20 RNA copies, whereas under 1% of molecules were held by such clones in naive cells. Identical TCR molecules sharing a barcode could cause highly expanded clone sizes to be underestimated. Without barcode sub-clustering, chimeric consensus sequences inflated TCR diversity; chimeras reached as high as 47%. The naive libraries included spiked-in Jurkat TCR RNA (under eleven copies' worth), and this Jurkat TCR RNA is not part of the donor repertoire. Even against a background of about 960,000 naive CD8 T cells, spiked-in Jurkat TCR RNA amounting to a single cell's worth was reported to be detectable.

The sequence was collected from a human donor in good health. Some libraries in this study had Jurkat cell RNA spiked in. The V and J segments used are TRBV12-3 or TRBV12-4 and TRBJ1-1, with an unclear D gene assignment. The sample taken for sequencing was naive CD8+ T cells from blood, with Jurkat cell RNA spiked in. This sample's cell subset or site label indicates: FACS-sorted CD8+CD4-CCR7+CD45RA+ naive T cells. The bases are TGTGCCAGCAGGCAGGAACCGAACACTGAAGCTTTCTTT. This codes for CASRQEPNTEAFF.